This T cell receptor beta chain derives from a study of shared clonotypes between healthy human individuals. Looking at the study overall: Researchers assigned three CD4 naive, three CD4 memory, two CD8 naive and one CD8 memory plate to each donor. Study findings and constraints: Naive CD4 clonotypes overlapped across a few donors at roughly 5.1%.

Turning to this clone: Its antigen is not known.

Investigators spread the genomic DNA of each subset evenly over several immunoSEQ plates. Using about 0.2 ug DNA, approximately 30,000 T cell genomes, the sorted-subset replicate PCRs were run. Some clones are missing from TCRdb's copy, which holds only in-frame ones; the method was immunoSEQ multiplex PCR. The table records some 2 million clones, roughly 94% of them present only once. Only CD45RO-negative cells positively selected for CCR7 counted as naive CD8 cells, so terminally differentiated effector memory CD45RA+ cells were excluded. Trimming left V 5 bases short and J 2 bases short, with 12 bases between. The germline CDR1 and CDR2 sequences are SQVTM and ANQGSEA. CDR3 size: 14 residues.

The J gene is TRBJ2-2, the V gene TRBV29-1, with a tentative D call TRBD1 (5 bases). This clonotype was sampled from a man between 18 and 29 years old in good health. Sequencing was done on a sample of naive CD8+ T cells sorted from blood. CDR3 sequence (DNA): TGCAGCGTTAGGGGTAAACCTAACACCGGGGAGCTGTTTTTT. This encodes CSVRGKPNTGELFF.